This T cell receptor (beta chain) was sequenced for a study of cytomegalovirus exposure and HLA in healthy donors. Study-level results: There were three CMV-associated chains whose specificity for CMV antigens was confirmed in vitro.

V lost 1 base and J lost 7; bases outside the gene matches: 10. This CDR3 contains 17 residues. CDR1 and CDR2 from the germline V gene are LGHNA and YSLEER. In the PCR, 60 Vbeta and 13 Jbeta primers were used. Produced via immunoSEQ multiplex PCR; TCRdb's table is partial and in-frame only. The data hold over 100,000 clones, with more than 65% observed a single time. A remark on this clone: What it recognizes is unknown.

The source of this sequence is a man aged 35 to 55 in good health and CMV-seropositive. The V and J genes are TRBV4-3 and TRBJ2-4, with 10 bases aligning to TRBD1. The sequencing input was PBMCs. The CDR3, as DNA: TGCGCCAGCAGCCAAGGGGCTCGACAGGGGGCTGGGAACATTCAGTACTTC. Encoded protein: CASSQGARQGAGNIQYF.